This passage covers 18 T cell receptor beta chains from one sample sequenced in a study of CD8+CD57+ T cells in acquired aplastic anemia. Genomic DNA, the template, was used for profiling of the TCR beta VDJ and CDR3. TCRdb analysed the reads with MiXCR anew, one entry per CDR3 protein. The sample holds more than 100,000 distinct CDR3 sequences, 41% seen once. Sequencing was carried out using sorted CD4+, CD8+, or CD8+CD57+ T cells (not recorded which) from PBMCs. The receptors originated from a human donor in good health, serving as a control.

CDR3 region: CASSASSPGLYTEAFF. CDR3 in DNA: TGTGCCAGCAGTGCCTCAAGCCCGGGCCTTTACACTGAAGCTTTCTTT. The chain employs TRBV25-1 and TRBJ1-1; no clear D gene. V dropped 4 bases and J dropped 3 bases, with 18 bases sitting between them. The CDR3 runs 16 residues. Germline-derived CDR1 and CDR2 are MGHDK and SYGVNS.

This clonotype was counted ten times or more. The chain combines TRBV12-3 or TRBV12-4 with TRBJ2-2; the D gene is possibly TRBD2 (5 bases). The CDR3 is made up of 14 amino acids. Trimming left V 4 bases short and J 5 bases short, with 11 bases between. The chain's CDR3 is CASSSAGRTGELFF. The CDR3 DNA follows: TGTGCCAGCAGTTCTGCGGGCAGGACCGGGGAGCTGTTTTTT.

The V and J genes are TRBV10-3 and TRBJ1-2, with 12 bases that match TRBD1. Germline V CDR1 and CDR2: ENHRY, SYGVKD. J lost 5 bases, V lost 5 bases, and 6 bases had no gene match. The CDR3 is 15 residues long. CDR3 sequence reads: CAISSSGQGAYGYTF. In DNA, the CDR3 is TGTGCCATCAGTTCGTCGGGACAGGGGGCATATGGCTACACCTTC.

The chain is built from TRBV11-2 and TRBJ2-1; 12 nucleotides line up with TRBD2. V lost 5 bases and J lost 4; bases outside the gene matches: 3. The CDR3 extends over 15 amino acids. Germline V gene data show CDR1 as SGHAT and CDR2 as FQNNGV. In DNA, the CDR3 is TGTGCCAGCAGCCCCACTAGCGGGGGGTACAATGAGCAGTTCTTC. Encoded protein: CASSPTSGGYNEQFF.

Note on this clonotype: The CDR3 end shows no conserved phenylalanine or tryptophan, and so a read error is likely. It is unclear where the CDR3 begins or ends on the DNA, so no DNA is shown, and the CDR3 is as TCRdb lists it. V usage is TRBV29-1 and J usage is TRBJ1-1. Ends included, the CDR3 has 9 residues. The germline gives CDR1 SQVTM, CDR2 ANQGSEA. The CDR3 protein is CSVGEDVYS.

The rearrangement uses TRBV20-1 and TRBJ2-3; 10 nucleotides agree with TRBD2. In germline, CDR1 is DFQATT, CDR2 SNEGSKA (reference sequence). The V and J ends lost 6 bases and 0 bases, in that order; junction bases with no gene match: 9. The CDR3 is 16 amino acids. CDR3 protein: CSAPRTSGSSTDTQYF. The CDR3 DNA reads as TGCAGTGCCCCAAGGACTAGCGGATCAAGCACAGATACGCAGTATTTT.

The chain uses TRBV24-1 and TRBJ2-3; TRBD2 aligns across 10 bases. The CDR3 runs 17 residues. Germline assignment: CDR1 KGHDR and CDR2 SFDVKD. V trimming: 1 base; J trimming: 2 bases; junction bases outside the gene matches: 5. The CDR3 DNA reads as TGTGCCACCAGTGATTTCTGGACTAGCGGAACCACAGATACGCAGTATTTT. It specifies CATSDFWTSGTTDTQYF.

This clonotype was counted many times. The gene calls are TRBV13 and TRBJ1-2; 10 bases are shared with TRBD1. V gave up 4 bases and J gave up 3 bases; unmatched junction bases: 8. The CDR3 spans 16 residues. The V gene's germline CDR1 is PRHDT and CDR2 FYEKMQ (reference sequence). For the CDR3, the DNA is TGTGCCAGCAGCTCACGGGACAGGGGCTTGGACTATGGCTACACCTTC. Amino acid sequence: CASSSRDRGLDYGYTF. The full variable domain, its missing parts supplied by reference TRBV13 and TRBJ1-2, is AAGVIQSPRHLIKEKRETATLKCYPIPRHDTVYWYQQGPGQDPQFLISFYEKMQSDKGSIPDRFSAQQFSDYHSELNMSSLELGDSALYFCASSSRDRGLDYGYTFGSGTRLTVV.

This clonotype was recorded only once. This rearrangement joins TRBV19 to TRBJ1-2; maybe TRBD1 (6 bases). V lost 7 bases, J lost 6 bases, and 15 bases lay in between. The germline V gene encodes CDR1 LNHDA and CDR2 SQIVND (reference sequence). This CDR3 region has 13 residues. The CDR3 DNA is TGTGCCAGTACCCGTGGAGGGGGGAATGGCTACACCTTC. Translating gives CASTRGGGNGYTF. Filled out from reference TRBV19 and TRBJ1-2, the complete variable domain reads DGGITQSPKYLFRKEGQNVTLSCEQNLNHDAMYWYRQDPGQGLRLIYYSQIVNDFQKGDIAEGYSVSREKKESFPLTVTSAQKNPTAFYLCASTRGGGNGYTFGSGTRLTVV.

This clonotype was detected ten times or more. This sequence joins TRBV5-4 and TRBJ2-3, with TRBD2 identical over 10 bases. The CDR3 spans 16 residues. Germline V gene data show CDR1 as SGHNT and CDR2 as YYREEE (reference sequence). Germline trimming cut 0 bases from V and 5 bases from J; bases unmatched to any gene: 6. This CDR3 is CASSLVPRLAGDTQYF. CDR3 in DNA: TGTGCCAGCAGCTTGGTTCCTCGACTAGCGGGAGATACGCAGTATTTT.

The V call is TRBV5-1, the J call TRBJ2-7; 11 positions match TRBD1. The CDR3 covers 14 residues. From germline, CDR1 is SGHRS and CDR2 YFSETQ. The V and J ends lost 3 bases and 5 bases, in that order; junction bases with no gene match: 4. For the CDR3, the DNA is TGCGCCAGCAGCTCGGACAGGGGGCAGAACGAGCAGTACTTC. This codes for CASSSDRGQNEQYF.

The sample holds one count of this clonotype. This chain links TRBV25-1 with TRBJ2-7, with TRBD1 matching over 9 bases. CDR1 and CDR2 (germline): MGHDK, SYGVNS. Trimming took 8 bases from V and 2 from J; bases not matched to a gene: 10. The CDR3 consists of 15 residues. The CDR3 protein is CASSGEGQGTYEQYF. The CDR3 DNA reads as TGTGCCAGCTCCGGGGAGGGACAGGGCACCTACGAGCAGTACTTC.

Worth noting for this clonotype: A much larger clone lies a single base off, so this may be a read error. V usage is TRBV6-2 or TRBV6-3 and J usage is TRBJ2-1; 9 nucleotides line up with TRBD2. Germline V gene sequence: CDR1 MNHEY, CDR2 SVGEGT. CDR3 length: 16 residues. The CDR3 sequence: CTSSYSGLAAGSEQFF. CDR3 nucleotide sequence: TGTACCAGCAGTTACTCGGGACTAGCCGCAGGTAGTGAGCAGTTCTTC.

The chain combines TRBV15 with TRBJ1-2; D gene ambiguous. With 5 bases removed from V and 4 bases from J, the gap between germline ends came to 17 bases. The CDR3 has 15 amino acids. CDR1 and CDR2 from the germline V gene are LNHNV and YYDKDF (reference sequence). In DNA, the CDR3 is TGTGCCACCAGCCCCCCGGGAGGGTGGAGCTATGGCTACACCTTC. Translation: CATSPPGGWSYGYTF.

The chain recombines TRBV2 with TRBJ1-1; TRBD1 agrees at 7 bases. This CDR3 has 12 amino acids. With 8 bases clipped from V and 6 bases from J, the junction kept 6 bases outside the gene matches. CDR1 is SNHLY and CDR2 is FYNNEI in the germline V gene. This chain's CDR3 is CASCSGTAEAFF. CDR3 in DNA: TGTGCCAGCTGCTCCGGGACAGCTGAAGCTTTCTTT.

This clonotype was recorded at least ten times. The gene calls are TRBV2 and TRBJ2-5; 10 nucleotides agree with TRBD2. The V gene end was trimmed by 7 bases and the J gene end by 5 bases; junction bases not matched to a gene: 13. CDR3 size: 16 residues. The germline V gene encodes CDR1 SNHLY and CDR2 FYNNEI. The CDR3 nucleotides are TGTGCCAGCAAATTAAACAGCGGGGGGGCCTGGGAGACCCAGTACTTC. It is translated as CASKLNSGGAWETQYF.

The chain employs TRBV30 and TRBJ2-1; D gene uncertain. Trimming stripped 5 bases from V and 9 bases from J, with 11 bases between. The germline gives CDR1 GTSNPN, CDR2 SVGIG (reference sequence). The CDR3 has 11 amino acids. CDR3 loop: CAWSRVIEQFF. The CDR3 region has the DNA TGTGCCTGGTCTAGGGTAATTGAGCAGTTCTTC.

CDR3 in amino acids: CASSRGGVEKLFF. For the CDR3, the DNA is TGTGCCAGCAGCCGGGGGGGGGTTGAAAAACTGTTTTTT. The chain has TRBV7-8 and TRBJ1-4, with TRBD1 as a possible D gene (5 bases). V was pared by 5 bases and J by 7 bases, with 11 bases between. Germline V CDR1 and CDR2: SGHVS, FQNEAQ. This CDR3 is 13 amino acids long.